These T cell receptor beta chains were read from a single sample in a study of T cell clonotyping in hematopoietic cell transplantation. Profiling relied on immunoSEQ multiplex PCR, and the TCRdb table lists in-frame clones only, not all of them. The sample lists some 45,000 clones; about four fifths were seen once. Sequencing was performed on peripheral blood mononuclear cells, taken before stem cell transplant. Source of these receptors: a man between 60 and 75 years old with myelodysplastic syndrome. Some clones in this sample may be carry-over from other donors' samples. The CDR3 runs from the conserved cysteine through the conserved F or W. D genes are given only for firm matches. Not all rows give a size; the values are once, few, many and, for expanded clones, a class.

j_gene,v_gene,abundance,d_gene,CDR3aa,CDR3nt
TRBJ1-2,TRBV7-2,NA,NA,CASSLGGGTNYGYTF,TGTGCCAGCAGCTTAGGCGGGGGAACTAACTATGGCTACACCTTC
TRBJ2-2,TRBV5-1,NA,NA,CASSLEGPGTGELFF,TGCGCCAGCAGCTTGGAGGGCCCGGGGACCGGGGAGCTGTTTTTT
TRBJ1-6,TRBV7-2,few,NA,CASSLVPINNSPLHF,TGTGCCAGCAGCTTAGTACCGATAAACAATTCACCCCTCCACTTT
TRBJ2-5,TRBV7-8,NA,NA,CASSLAWSQYF,TGTGCCAGCAGCCTCGCGTGGTCCCAGTACTTC
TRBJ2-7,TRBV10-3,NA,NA,CAISEDSHRGEQYF,TGTGCCATCAGTGAAGACAGCCACCGTGGGGAGCAGTACTTC
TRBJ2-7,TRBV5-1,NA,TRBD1,CASSWGGRDRTNYEQYF,TGCGCCAGCAGCTGGGGCGGCCGGGACAGGACTAACTACGAGCAGTACTTC
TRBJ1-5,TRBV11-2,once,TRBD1,CASSSTGTQPQHF,TGTGCCAGCAGCTCGACAGGGACTCAGCCCCAGCATTTT
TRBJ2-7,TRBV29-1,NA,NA,CSVVPGWDPYEQYF,TGCAGCGTTGTTCCTGGTTGGGATCCCTACGAGCAGTACTTC
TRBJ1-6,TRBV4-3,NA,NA,CASSQGINSPLHF,TGCGCCAGCAGCCAGGGCATTAATTCACCCCTCCACTTT
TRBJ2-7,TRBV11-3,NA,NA,CASSSGWFDEQYF,TGTGCCAGCAGCTCGGGGTGGTTTGACGAGCAGTACTTC
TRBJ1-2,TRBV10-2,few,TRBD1,CASREGTGVSNYGYTF,TGCGCCAGCAGGGAGGGAACAGGGGTTAGCAACTATGGCTACACCTTC
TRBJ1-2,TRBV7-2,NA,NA,CASSSKTGLNYGYTF,TGTGCCAGCAGCTCAAAGACAGGTCTTAACTATGGCTACACCTTC
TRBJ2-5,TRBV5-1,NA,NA,CASSARGPQETQYF,TGCGCCAGCAGCGCCCGGGGGCCACAAGAGACCCAGTACTTC
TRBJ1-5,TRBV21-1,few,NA,CASSKRLTGGDQPQHF,TGTGCCAGCAGCAAAAGGCTGACAGGCGGCGATCAGCCCCAGCATTTT
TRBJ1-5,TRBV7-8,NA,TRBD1,CASSTRGRGQPQHF,TGTGCCAGCAGCACCAGGGGGCGCGGTCAGCCCCAGCATTTT
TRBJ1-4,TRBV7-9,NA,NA,CASSLNRQVANEKLFF,TGTGCCAGCAGCTTGAACCGACAGGTAGCTAATGAAAAACTGTTTTTT
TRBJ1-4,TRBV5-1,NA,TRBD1,CASSRTGGEKLFF,TGCGCCAGCAGCAGGACAGGGGGTGAAAAACTGTTTTTT
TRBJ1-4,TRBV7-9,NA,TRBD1,CASSSNTGDEKLFF,TGTGCCAGCAGCTCAAACACAGGGGACGAAAAACTGTTTTTT
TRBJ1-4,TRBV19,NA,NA,CASISPGFDKLFF,TGTGCCAGTATATCGCCGGGGTTCGATAAACTGTTTTTT
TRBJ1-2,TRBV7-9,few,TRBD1,CASRTGIPGADGYTF,TGTGCCAGCAGGACAGGGATACCTGGAGCTGATGGCTACACCTTC
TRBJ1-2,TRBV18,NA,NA,CASSEGTLLNYGYTF,TGTGCCAGCTCAGAGGGGACCCTACTTAACTATGGCTACACCTTC
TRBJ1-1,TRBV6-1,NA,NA,CASTPNQVSGGEAFF,TGTGCCAGCACCCCGAACCAAGTTTCGGGAGGTGAAGCTTTCTTT
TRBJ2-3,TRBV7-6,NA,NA,CASSPSYRASTDTQYF,TGTGCCAGCAGCCCGTCCTACAGGGCTAGCACAGATACGCAGTATTTT
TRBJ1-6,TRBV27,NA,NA,CASSLRENSPLHF,TGTGCCAGCAGTCTCAGGGAAAATTCACCCCTCCACTTT
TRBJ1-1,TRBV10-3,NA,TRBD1,CAISEDWWTGNTEAFF,TGTGCCATCAGTGAGGATTGGTGGACAGGGAACACTGAAGCTTTCTTT
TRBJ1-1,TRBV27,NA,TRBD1,CASSLWGQGSAFF,TGTGCCAGCAGTTTATGGGGACAGGGAAGTGCTTTCTTT
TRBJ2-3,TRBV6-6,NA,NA,CASSTWASTDTQYF,TGTGCCAGCAGTACATGGGCAAGCACAGATACGCAGTATTTT
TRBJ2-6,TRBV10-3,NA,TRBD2,CAIGPGLALAGANVLTF,TGTGCCATCGGACCGGGACTAGCTCTGGCTGGGGCCAACGTCCTGACTTTC
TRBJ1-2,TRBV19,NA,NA,CASSLQGANYGYTF,TGTGCCAGTAGCTTGCAGGGAGCTAACTATGGCTACACCTTC
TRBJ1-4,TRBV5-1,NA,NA,CASSLGVLGSGEKLFF,TGCGCCAGCAGCTTGGGTGTATTGGGGAGTGGTGAAAAACTGTTTTTT
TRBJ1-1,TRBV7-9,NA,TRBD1,CASSYAGTENTEAFF,TGTGCCAGCAGCTACGCCGGGACAGAGAACACTGAAGCTTTCTTT
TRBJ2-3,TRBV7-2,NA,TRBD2,CASSPNAVAGAGGTQYF,TGTGCCAGCAGCCCAAATGCAGTAGCGGGGGCAGGGGGTACGCAGTATTTT
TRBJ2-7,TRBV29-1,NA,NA,CSVELGDEQYF,TGCAGCGTTGAGTTGGGGGATGAGCAGTACTTC
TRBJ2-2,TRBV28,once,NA,CASSLYGQNTGELFF,TGTGCCAGCAGTTTATATGGACAGAACACCGGGGAGCTGTTTTTT
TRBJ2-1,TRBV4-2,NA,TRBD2,CASSQLAGAPYNEQFF,TGTGCCAGCAGCCAATTAGCGGGGGCCCCCTACAATGAGCAGTTCTTC
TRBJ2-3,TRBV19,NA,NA,CASSIRASGLPGGTDTQYF,TGTGCCAGTAGTATAAGGGCATCGGGACTCCCAGGGGGCACAGATACGCAGTATTTT
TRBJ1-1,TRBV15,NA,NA,CATSRARSNTEAFF,TGTGCCACCAGCAGAGCCCGGTCTAACACTGAAGCTTTCTTT
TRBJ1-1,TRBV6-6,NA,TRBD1,CASIYRGEAFF,TGTGCCAGCATTTACAGGGGTGAAGCTTTCTTT
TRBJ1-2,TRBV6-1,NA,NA,CASSTNRVGYTF,TGTGCCAGCTCAACAAACAGGGTTGGCTACACCTTC
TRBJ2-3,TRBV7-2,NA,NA,CASSRKVEDTQYF,TGTGCCAGCAGCCGGAAAGTGGAGGATACGCAGTATTTT
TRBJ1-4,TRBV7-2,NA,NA,CASSLGAQRELFF,TGTGCCAGCAGCTTAGGGGCCCAAAGGGAACTGTTTTTT
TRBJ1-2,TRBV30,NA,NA,CAWVLSPARSGYTF,TGTGCCTGGGTCCTCAGTCCCGCTCGGTCTGGCTACACCTTC
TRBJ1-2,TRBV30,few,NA,CASDRLGYTF,TGTGCCAGTGACAGGCTGGGCTACACCTTC